The source of this TCR beta chain is a study of T cell responses to AZD1222 COVID-19 vaccine. Study outcomes and limitations: Donor demographics were predominantly white British with a female majority; clonal diversity may be underestimated. Distributed over spike, vaccine-associated CD4 TCRs predominated at 160-218 and 743-854. Seropositive status at baseline applied to only six AZD1222 recipients.

Concerning this clone: The antigen is not known.

Method: immunoSEQ multiplex PCR; TCRdb's copy keeps in-frame clones and lacks some. The data hold some 280,000 clones, with 94% observed a single time. With 6 bases removed from V and 4 bases from J, the gap between germline ends came to 11 bases. Germline CDR1 reads MNHEY; CDR2 reads SVGAGI. CDR3 size: 13 residues. This TCR derives from an adult who received the AZD1222 COVID-19 vaccine. The source material was peripheral blood, sampled 28 days after the second AZD1222 dose. The chain carries TRBV6-5 and TRBJ2-3; D unresolved. The CDR3 DNA is TGTGCCAGCAGACCTATAGCAGCAGATACGCAGTATTTT. As protein: CASRPIAADTQYF.